This T cell receptor beta chain was recovered during a study of cytomegalovirus exposure and HLA in healthy donors. For the study at large: When 350 to 500 donors were genotyped, roughly 80% of them were found to fall in the Caucasian-associated ancestry cluster. General study points: Some highly shared sequence variants likely arose as a pipeline artifact. Prediction of most subjects' HLA-A and HLA-B alleles by TCR beta sequences was reportedly accurate.

The germline V gene has CDR1 MNHEY and CDR2 SMNVEV (reference sequence). The CDR3 runs to 13 residues. V dropped 5 bases and J dropped 1 base, with 8 bases sitting between them. On this clone: Its matching antigen is unknown.

PCR involved 60 Vbeta and 13 Jbeta primers. Measured with immunoSEQ multiplex PCR; TCRdb has only the in-frame clones, and not every one. The sample has fewer than 200,000 clones; around 73% are singletons. The chain uses TRBV27 and TRBJ1-2; D is unclear. The sequenced sample consisted of PBMCs. The source of this sequence is a man in his sixties in good health and CMV-seronegative. CDR3 protein: CASSRTVNYGYTF. CDR3 DNA: TGTGCCAGCAGTCGCACAGTTAACTATGGCTACACCTTC.